Only a few counts were recorded for the clone carrying this T cell receptor (beta chain). Its antigen is not identified. 60 Vbeta and 13 Jbeta primers were used in PCR. The protocol was immunoSEQ multiplex PCR, while the TCRdb copy is restricted to in-frame clones and leaves out a portion. The sample lists some 150,000 clones, approximately 60% occurring once. These data are taken from a study of cytomegalovirus exposure and HLA in healthy donors. From germline, CDR1 is GTSNPN and CDR2 SVGIG (reference sequence). The germline V and J ends were trimmed by 3 bases and 5 bases, with 16 bases remaining between them. This CDR3 comprises 14 residues. Study-wide results and caveats: Many donors carried some public TCRs, although rarity characterized most TCR sequences. The likely origin of a cluster of highly shared sequence variants was a sequencing artifact. Only CMV serostatus was available as immune exposure information. Roughly uniform sequencing depth across donors was assumed, possibly incorrectly.

V usage is TRBV30 and J usage is TRBJ2-5, with TRBD1 as a possible D gene (6 bases). Sequencing was carried out using PBMCs. This TCR was sampled from a woman in her forties in good health and CMV-seronegative. In DNA, the CDR3 is TGTGCCTGGAGCAACACACAGGGTACGGAGACCCAGTACTTC. Encoded protein: CAWSNTQGTETQYF.